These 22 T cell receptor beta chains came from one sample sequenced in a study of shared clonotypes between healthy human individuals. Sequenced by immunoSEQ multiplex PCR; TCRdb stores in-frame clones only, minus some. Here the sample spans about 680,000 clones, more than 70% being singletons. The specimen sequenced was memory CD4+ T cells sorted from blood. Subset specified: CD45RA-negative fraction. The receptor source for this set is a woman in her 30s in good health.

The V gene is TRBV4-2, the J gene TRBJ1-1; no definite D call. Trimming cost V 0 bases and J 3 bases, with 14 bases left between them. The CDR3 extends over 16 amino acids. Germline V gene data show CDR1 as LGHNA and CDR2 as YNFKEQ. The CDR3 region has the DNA TGTGCCAGCAGCCAAGAAGGTTGGGGAGAGGACACTGAAGCTTTCTTT. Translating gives CASSQEGWGEDTEAFF.

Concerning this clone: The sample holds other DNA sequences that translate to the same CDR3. In nucleotides, the CDR3 is TGCGCCAGCGGACGGGACTCCAGCTCCTACAATGAGCAGTTCTTC. Translating gives CASGRDSSSYNEQFF. This chain links TRBV5-1 with TRBJ2-1; weak D call: TRBD2 (6 bases). This CDR3 spans 15 amino acids. CDR1 is SGHRS and CDR2 is YFSETQ in the germline V gene. Trimming pared 7 bases from V and 0 bases from J, leaving 14 bases between.

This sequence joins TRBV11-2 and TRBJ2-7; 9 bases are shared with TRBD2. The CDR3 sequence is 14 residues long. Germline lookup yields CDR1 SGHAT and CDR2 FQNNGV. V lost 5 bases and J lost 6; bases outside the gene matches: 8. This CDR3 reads CASSPGLASAEQYF. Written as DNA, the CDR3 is TGTGCCAGCAGCCCGGGACTAGCATCAGCCGAGCAGTACTTC.

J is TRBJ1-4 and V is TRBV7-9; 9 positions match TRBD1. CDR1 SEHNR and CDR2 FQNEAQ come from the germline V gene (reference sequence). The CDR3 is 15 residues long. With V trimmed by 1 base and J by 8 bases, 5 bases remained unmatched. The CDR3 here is CASSLGDRVGEKLFF. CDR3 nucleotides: TGTGCCAGCAGCTTAGGGGACAGGGTGGGCGAAAAACTGTTTTTT.

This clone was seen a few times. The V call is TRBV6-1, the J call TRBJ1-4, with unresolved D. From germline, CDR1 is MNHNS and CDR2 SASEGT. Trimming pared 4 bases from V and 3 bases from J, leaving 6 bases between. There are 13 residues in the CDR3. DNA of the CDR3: TGTGCCAGCAGTGGGACCTCTAATGAAAAACTGTTTTTT. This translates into CASSGTSNEKLFF.

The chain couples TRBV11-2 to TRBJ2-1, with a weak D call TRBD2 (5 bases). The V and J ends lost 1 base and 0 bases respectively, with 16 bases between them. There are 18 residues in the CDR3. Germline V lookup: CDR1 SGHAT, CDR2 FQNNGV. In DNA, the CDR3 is TGTGCCAGCAGCTTAGGGCCGGGCCGGGGTTTCTCCTACAATGAGCAGTTCTTC. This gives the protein CASSLGPGRGFSYNEQFF.

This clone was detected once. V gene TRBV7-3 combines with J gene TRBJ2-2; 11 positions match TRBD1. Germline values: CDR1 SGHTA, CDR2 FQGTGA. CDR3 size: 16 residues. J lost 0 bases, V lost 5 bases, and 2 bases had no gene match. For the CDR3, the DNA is TGTGCCAGCAGCACGGGACAGGGGGCGAACACCGGGGAGCTGTTTTTT. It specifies CASSTGQGANTGELFF.

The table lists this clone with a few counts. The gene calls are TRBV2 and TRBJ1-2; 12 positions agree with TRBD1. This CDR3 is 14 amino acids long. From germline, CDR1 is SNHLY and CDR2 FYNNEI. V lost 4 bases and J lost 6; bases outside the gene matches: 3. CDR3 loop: CASSAGTGGDGYTF. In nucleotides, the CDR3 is TGTGCCAGCAGTGCCGGGACAGGGGGCGATGGCTACACCTTC.

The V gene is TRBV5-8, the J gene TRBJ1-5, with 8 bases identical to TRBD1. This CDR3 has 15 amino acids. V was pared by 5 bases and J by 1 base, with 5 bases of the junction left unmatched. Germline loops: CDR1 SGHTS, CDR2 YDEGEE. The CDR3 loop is CASRRRQGSNQPQHF. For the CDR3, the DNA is TGTGCCAGCAGACGACGACAGGGGAGCAATCAGCCCCAGCATTTT.

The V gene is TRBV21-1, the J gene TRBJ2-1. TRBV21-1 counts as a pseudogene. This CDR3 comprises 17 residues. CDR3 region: CASSKGVSSWAYNEQFF. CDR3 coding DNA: TGTGCCAGCAGCAAAGGGGTCAGTAGTTGGGCCTACAATGAGCAGTTCTTC.

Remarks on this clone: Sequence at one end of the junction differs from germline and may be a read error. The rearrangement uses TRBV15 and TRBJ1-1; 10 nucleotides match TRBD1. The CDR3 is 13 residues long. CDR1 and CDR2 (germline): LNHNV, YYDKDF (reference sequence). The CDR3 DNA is TGTGCCACCAGCAGAGTTCTCGGAGTGGGACAGGGGTTT. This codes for CATSRVLGVGQGF.

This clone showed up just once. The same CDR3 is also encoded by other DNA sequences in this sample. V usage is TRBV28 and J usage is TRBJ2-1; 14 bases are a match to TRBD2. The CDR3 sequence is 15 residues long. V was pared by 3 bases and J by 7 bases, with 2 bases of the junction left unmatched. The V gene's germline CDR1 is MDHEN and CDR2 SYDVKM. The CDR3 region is CASSFGLAGGNEQFF. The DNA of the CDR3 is TGTGCCAGCAGTTTTGGACTAGCGGGAGGAAATGAGCAGTTCTTC.

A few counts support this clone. The CDR3 nucleotides read TGCGCCAGCAGCTCGGCGACAGCGAACACCGGGGAGCTGTTTTTT. Encoded protein: CASSSATANTGELFF. The chain carries TRBV5-1 and TRBJ2-2; D possibly corresponds to TRBD1 (5 bases). Germline V lookup: CDR1 SGHRS, CDR2 YFSETQ. This CDR3 contains 15 residues. V lost 3 bases and J lost 0, with 9 bases in between. Full variable domain (rest looked up from reference TRBV5-1 and TRBJ2-2): KAGVTQTPRYLIKTRGQQVTLSCSPISGHRSVSWYQQTPGQGLQFLFEYFSETQRNKGNFPGRFSGRQFSNSRSEMNVSTLELGDSALYLCASSSATANTGELFFGEGSRLTVL.

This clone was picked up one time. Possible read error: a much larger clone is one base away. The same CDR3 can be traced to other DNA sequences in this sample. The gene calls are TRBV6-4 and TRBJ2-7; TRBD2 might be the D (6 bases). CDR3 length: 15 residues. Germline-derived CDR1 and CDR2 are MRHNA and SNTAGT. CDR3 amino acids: CASSDSSGASSEQYF. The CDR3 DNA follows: TGCGCCAGCAGTGACTCGTCGGGAGCTTCGTCCGAGCAGTACTTC.

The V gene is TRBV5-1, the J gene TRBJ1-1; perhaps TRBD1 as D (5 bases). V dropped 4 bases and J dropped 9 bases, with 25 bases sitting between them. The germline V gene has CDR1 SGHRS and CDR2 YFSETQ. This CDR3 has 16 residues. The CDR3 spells CASSPARGAGLRKAFF. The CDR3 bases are TGCGCCAGCAGCCCGGCCCGTGGTGCAGGGCTTCGGAAAGCTTTCTTT.

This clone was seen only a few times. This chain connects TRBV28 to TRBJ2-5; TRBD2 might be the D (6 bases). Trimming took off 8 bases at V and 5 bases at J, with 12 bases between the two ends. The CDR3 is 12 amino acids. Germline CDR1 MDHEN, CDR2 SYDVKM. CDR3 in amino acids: CASSTGVETQYF. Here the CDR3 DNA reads TGTGCCAGCTCTACGGGGGTCGAGACCCAGTACTTC.

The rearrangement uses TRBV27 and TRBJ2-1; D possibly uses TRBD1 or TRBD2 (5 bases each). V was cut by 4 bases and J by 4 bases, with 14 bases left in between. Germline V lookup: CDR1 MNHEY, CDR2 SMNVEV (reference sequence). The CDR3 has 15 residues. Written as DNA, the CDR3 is TGTGCCAGCAGTTCCGGGACCCCCGCTTACAATGAGCAGTTCTTC. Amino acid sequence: CASSSGTPAYNEQFF.

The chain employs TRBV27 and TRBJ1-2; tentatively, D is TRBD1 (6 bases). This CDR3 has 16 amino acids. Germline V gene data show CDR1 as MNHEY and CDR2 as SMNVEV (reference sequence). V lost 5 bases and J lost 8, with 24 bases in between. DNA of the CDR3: TGTGCCAGCAGTCCTCTTCAGGGGCGGGCTTCTCTAGGCTACACCTTC. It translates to CASSPLQGRASLGYTF.

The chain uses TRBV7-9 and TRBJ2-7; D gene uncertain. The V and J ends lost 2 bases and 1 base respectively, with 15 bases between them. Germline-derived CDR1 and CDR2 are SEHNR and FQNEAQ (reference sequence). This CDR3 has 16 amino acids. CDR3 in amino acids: CASSLKGTFDSYEQYF. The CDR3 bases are TGTGCCAGCAGCTTAAAGGGTACGTTTGATTCCTACGAGCAGTACTTC.

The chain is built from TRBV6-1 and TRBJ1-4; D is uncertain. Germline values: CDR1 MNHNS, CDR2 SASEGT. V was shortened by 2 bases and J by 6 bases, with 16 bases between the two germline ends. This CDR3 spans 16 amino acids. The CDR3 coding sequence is TGTGCCAGCAGTGAAAGTCGACGGGTGGTGGATGAAAAACTGTTTTTT. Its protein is CASSESRRVVDEKLFF.

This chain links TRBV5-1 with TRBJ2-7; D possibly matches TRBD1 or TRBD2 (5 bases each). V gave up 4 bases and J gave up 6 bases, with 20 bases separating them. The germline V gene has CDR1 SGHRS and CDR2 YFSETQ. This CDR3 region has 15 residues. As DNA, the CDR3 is TGCGCCAGCAGCCCCCGGGACCCTTACCCGGGCGAGCAGTACTTC. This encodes CASSPRDPYPGEQYF.

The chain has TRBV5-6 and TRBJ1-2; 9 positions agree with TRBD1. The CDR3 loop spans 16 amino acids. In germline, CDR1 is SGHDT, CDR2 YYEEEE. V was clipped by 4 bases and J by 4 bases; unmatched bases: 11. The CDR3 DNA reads TGTGCCAGCAGCCCCGGACAGGGGAGGTTAGGCTATGGCTACACCTTC. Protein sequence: CASSPGQGRLGYGYTF.